Listed here are 5 T cell receptor beta chains from one sample, sequenced in a study of cytomegalovirus exposure and HLA in healthy donors. This PCR relied on a set of 60 Vbeta primers and 13 Jbeta primers. Data came from immunoSEQ multiplex PCR; TCRdb stores just in-frame clones and leaves some out. The sample contains 60,000 to 70,000 clones, 55% to 65% of which appear only once. The sample comprised PBMCs. The receptors were gathered from a woman aged 45-65 years in good health and CMV-seronegative.

This chain joins TRBV4-1 and TRBJ2-7; TRBD2 agrees at 7 bases. This CDR3 spans 15 amino acids. V lost 2 bases and J lost 6; bases outside the gene matches: 10. Germline V gene data show CDR1 as MGHRA and CDR2 as YSYEKL. CDR3 sequence: CASSQPGGRAVEQYF. Here the CDR3 DNA reads TGCGCCAGCAGCCAACCGGGTGGGAGGGCCGTCGAGCAGTACTTC.

The J gene is TRBJ1-1, the V gene TRBV5-1, with 7 bases that match TRBD1. The V gene end was trimmed by 3 bases and the J gene end by 1 base; junction bases not matched to a gene: 6. The CDR3 totals 15 residues. Germline V gene data show CDR1 as SGHRS and CDR2 as YFSETQ. The CDR3 sequence is CASSWEQGPNTEAFF. The CDR3 DNA is TGCGCCAGCAGCTGGGAACAGGGGCCGAACACTGAAGCTTTCTTT.

The V gene is TRBV6-5, the J gene TRBJ2-7, with 7 positions matching TRBD2. The CDR3 has 15 residues. The germline V gene has CDR1 MNHEY and CDR2 SVGAGI. V dropped 0 bases and J dropped 5; count of bases not matched to a gene: 7. The CDR3 is CASSYSGGSFHEQYF. CDR3 coding DNA: TGTGCCAGCAGTTACTCGGGCGGGAGCTTCCACGAGCAGTACTTC.

The chain employs TRBV7-3 and TRBJ2-7, with D possibly being TRBD1 (5 bases). V was cut by 5 bases and J by 4 bases, with 9 bases left in between. CDR3 size: 12 residues. The V gene's germline CDR1 is SGHTA and CDR2 FQGTGA. CDR3 sequence reads: CASSEQGYEQYF. The CDR3 DNA sequence: TGTGCCAGCAGCGAGCAGGGTTACGAGCAGTACTTC.

The chain employs TRBV19 and TRBJ1-5; D call uncertain. CDR1 is LNHDA, CDR2 SQIVND, per germline (reference sequence). Trimming stripped 4 bases from V and 4 bases from J, with 8 bases between. The CDR3 loop spans 13 amino acids. CDR3 sequence: CASSRVRNQPQHF. In nucleotides, the CDR3 is TGTGCCAGTAGTAGAGTCCGGAATCAGCCCCAGCATTTT.